These T cell receptor beta chains were read from a single sample in a study of preoperative IRX-2 immunotherapy in early breast cancer. Clones were sequenced by immunoSEQ multiplex PCR, and TCRdb holds only the in-frame ones, with some missing. The table has 24,000 or so clones, around 75% seen once. The input for sequencing was lymph node tissue, taken before IRX-2 immunotherapy. These receptors were collected from a human donor with breast cancer. The CDR3 runs from the conserved cysteine through the conserved F or W. Each record gives: J gene, clone size, V gene, D gene, CDR3 protein, CDR3 DNA. A D gene is named only where the DNA matches it firmly. Only part of the rows carry a size: once, few, many, or a class if the clone is expanded.

J: TRBJ2-3
size: NA
V: TRBV18
D: NA
CDR3: CASSPQGNSDTQYF
DNA: TGTGCCAGCTCACCGCAGGGGAATTCAGATACGCAGTATTTT

J: TRBJ2-2
size: once
V: TRBV11-3
D: TRBD1
CDR3: CASSSRGDREDTGELFF
DNA: TGTGCCAGCAGTTCTAGGGGGGACAGGGAAGACACCGGGGAGCTGTTTTTT

J: TRBJ2-7
size: NA
V: TRBV6-8
D: NA
CDR3: CASEPGRHHEQYF
DNA: TGTGCCAGCGAGCCAGGGAGGCACCACGAGCAGTACTTC

J: TRBJ2-7
size: few
V: TRBV28
D: NA
CDR3: CASSSSDTYEQYF
DNA: TGTGCCAGCAGCTCCAGCGACACCTACGAGCAGTACTTC

J: TRBJ1-2
size: NA
V: TRBV6-8
D: NA
CDR3: CASSGLDGSYGYTF
DNA: TGTGCCAGCAGTGGCTTAGACGGATCCTATGGCTACACCTTC

J: TRBJ2-7
size: NA
V: TRBV6-8
D: NA
CDR3: CASRPGSGLVYEQYF
DNA: TGTGCCAGCAGGCCTGGTTCGGGTTTAGTATACGAGCAGTACTTC

J: TRBJ2-1
size: NA
V: TRBV7-6
D: TRBD2
CDR3: CASSLDASGLYNEQFF
DNA: TGTGCCAGCAGCTTGGATGCTAGCGGGCTCTACAATGAGCAGTTCTTC

J: TRBJ2-7
size: few
V: TRBV19
D: TRBD2
CDR3: CATSGGTKTYEQYF
DNA: TGTGCCACCAGCGGGGGGACAAAGACCTACGAGCAGTACTTC

J: TRBJ2-3
size: NA
V: TRBV6-8
D: TRBD2
CDR3: CASRGVGLAGRDTQYF
DNA: TGTGCCAGCAGAGGAGTGGGGCTAGCGGGGCGAGATACGCAGTATTTT

J: TRBJ1-4
size: NA
V: TRBV11-3
D: NA
CDR3: CASSARRATNEKLFF
DNA: TGTGCCAGCAGCGCGAGGAGAGCAACTAATGAAAAACTGTTTTTT

J: TRBJ1-5
size: NA
V: TRBV23-1
D: TRBD1
CDR3: CASSQWTGTGGNQPQHF
DNA: TGCGCCAGCAGTCAATGGACCGGGACAGGAGGCAATCAGCCCCAGCATTTT

J: TRBJ1-6
size: NA
V: TRBV19
D: NA
CDR3: CASTSLAGTNSPLHF
DNA: TGTGCCAGTACCTCCCTGGCAGGGACTAATTCACCCCTCCACTTT

J: TRBJ1-3
size: NA
V: TRBV6-8
D: NA
CDR3: CATSGDKAGNTIYF
DNA: TGTGCCACTTCGGGGGACAAAGCTGGAAACACCATATATTTT

J: TRBJ1-2
size: NA
V: TRBV6-8
D: TRBD1
CDR3: CASSYSGGRYGYTF
DNA: TGTGCCAGCAGTTACTCAGGGGGCAGGTATGGCTACACCTTC

J: TRBJ1-1
size: NA
V: TRBV6-8
D: TRBD1
CDR3: CAIRQGGITEAFF
DNA: TGTGCCATCAGGCAGGGGGGGATCACTGAAGCTTTCTTT

J: TRBJ1-6
size: NA
V: TRBV14
D: NA
CDR3: CASSQNLRASPLHF
DNA: TGTGCCAGCAGCCAAAACCTCAGGGCCTCACCCCTCCACTTT

J: TRBJ2-1
size: few
V: TRBV11-3
D: TRBD1
CDR3: CASSNIGQGLSNEQFF
DNA: TGTGCCAGCAGCAACATCGGACAGGGACTTAGCAATGAGCAGTTCTTC

J: TRBJ2-1
size: NA
V: TRBV18
D: NA
CDR3: CASSPSRDPHEQFF
DNA: TGTGCCAGCTCACCGTCCAGGGACCCCCATGAGCAGTTCTTC

J: TRBJ1-6
size: NA
V: TRBV5-1
D: NA
CDR3: CASSLADGPSYNSPLHF
DNA: TGCGCCAGCAGCTTGGCCGATGGACCGTCCTATAATTCACCCCTCCACTTT

J: TRBJ2-3
size: NA
V: TRBV5-1
D: TRBD2
CDR3: CASSLDGGGSTDTQYF
DNA: TGCGCCAGCAGCTTGGATGGCGGGGGTAGCACAGATACGCAGTATTTT

J: TRBJ2-7
size: NA
V: TRBV5-1
D: NA
CDR3: CASSLGQTSSYEQYF
DNA: TGCGCCAGCAGTTTGGGCCAGACAAGCTCCTACGAGCAGTACTTC

J: TRBJ1-4
size: NA
V: TRBV11-3
D: TRBD1
CDR3: CASSSGTGHEKLFF
DNA: TGTGCCAGCAGCTCCGGGACAGGGCATGAAAAACTGTTTTTT

J: TRBJ1-1
size: NA
V: TRBV6-8
D: NA
CDR3: CASSYTTLRAGAFF
DNA: TGTGCCAGCAGTTACACAACCCTTCGGGCAGGAGCTTTCTTT

J: TRBJ2-3
size: few
V: TRBV11-3
D: TRBD1
CDR3: CASSLDREVGTDTQYF
DNA: TGTGCCAGCAGCCTGGACAGGGAGGTTGGCACAGATACGCAGTATTTT

J: TRBJ2-6
size: NA
V: TRBV7-1
D: NA
CDR3: CASSQTHFFSGANVLTF
DNA: TGTGCCAGCAGCCAAACACACTTTTTTTCTGGGGCCAACGTCCTGACTTTC

J: TRBJ2-7
size: NA
V: TRBV10-1
D: NA
CDR3: CASSEGVVLLHEQYF
DNA: TGCGCCAGCAGTGAGGGGGTCGTCCTGCTTCACGAGCAGTACTTC

J: TRBJ1-1
size: few
V: TRBV18
D: NA
CDR3: CASSPGKNTEAFF
DNA: TGTGCCAGCTCTCCCGGTAAGAACACTGAAGCTTTCTTT

J: TRBJ1-6
size: NA
V: TRBV15
D: TRBD1
CDR3: CATNVRDRRSPLHF
DNA: TGTGCCACCAACGTGCGGGACAGGCGCTCACCCCTCCACTTT

J: TRBJ1-2
size: NA
V: TRBV5-1
D: NA
CDR3: CASSYENRKRNGYTF
DNA: TGCGCCAGCAGCTACGAAAACAGGAAGCGAAATGGCTACACCTTC

J: TRBJ2-7
size: few
V: TRBV29-1
D: TRBD1
CDR3: CSVELTGGSYEQYF
DNA: TGCAGCGTTGAATTGACAGGGGGCTCCTACGAGCAGTACTTC

J: TRBJ2-3
size: NA
V: TRBV11-3
D: NA
CDR3: CASSLGRYTDTQYF
DNA: TGTGCCAGCAGCTTGGGACGGTACACAGATACGCAGTATTTT

J: TRBJ1-6
size: NA
V: TRBV30
D: NA
CDR3: CAWSVLLAGLRSPLHF
DNA: TGTGCCTGGAGTGTATTGTTGGCAGGGCTTAGGTCACCCCTCCACTTT

J: TRBJ1-2
size: NA
V: TRBV9
D: NA
CDR3: CASSWRSNYGYTF
DNA: TGTGCCAGCAGTTGGAGGTCTAACTATGGCTACACCTTC

J: TRBJ2-7
size: NA
V: TRBV6-8
D: NA
CDR3: CASSNQYHEQYF
DNA: TGTGCCAGCAGCAATCAGTATCACGAGCAGTACTTC

J: TRBJ2-3
size: NA
V: TRBV29-1
D: NA
CDR3: CSVLVYGGGTDTQYF
DNA: TGCAGCGTTTTAGTTTATGGTGGGGGGACAGATACGCAGTATTTT

J: TRBJ1-2
size: few
V: TRBV6-8
D: NA
CDR3: CASSSPSGGYTF
DNA: TGTGCCAGCAGTTCCCCTTCTGGTGGCTACACCTTC

J: TRBJ2-3
size: NA
V: TRBV30
D: NA
CDR3: CAWRVAGVNTQYF
DNA: TGTGCCTGGAGAGTAGCAGGGGTAAATACGCAGTATTTT

J: TRBJ1-5
size: once
V: TRBV6-8
D: NA
CDR3: CASSYFAGDLEPQHF
DNA: TGTGCCAGCAGTTACTTTGCAGGGGACCTGGAGCCCCAGCATTTT

J: TRBJ2-2
size: once
V: TRBV19
D: NA
CDR3: CASSRRGGTGELFF
DNA: TGTGCCAGCTCTCGCAGGGGGGGTACCGGGGAGCTGTTTTTT

J: TRBJ1-5
size: NA
V: TRBV7-4
D: TRBD1
CDR3: CASSLGAGGSNQPQHF
DNA: TGTGCCAGCAGCTTAGGGGCAGGGGGTAGCAATCAGCCCCAGCATTTT

J: TRBJ1-1
size: once
V: TRBV23-1
D: NA
CDR3: CASSQETVALTEAFF
DNA: TGCGCCAGCAGCCAAGAGACAGTCGCCCTCACTGAAGCTTTCTTT

J: TRBJ2-3
size: NA
V: TRBV11-3
D: NA
CDR3: CASTAQGRTDTQYF
DNA: TGTGCCAGCACCGCACAGGGCCGCACAGATACGCAGTATTTT

J: TRBJ1-5
size: NA
V: TRBV19
D: NA
CDR3: CASSWGSNQPQHF
DNA: TGTGCCAGTAGCTGGGGGAGCAATCAGCCCCAGCATTTT

J: TRBJ2-2
size: NA
V: TRBV5-1
D: TRBD1
CDR3: CASSPTGTGGYRELFF
DNA: TGCGCCAGCAGCCCCACCGGGACAGGGGGCTATCGGGAGCTGTTTTTT

J: TRBJ2-1
size: NA
V: TRBV19
D: NA
CDR3: CASSITGGPVNEQFF
DNA: TGTGCCAGTAGTATAACGGGGGGCCCTGTAAATGAGCAGTTCTTC

J: TRBJ1-5
size: NA
V: TRBV5-1
D: NA
CDR3: CASSVDGGALGSNQPQHF
DNA: TGCGCCAGCAGCGTGGACGGGGGCGCGTTAGGAAGCAATCAGCCCCAGCATTTT

J: TRBJ1-2
size: NA
V: TRBV28
D: NA
CDR3: CASSSPGGGNYGYTF
DNA: TGTGCCAGCAGTTCCCCGGGGGGGGGAAACTATGGCTACACCTTC

J: TRBJ1-1
size: few
V: TRBV11-3
D: NA
CDR3: CASSLRGGRTEAFF
DNA: TGTGCCAGCAGCTTACGCGGCGGGCGGACTGAAGCTTTCTTT

J: TRBJ1-5
size: NA
V: TRBV22-1
D: NA
CDR3: CASSLVQGAEQPQHF
DNA: TGTGCCAGCAGTTTAGTACAGGGGGCGGAACAGCCCCAGCATTTT

J: TRBJ1-1
size: few
V: TRBV19
D: TRBD1
CDR3: CASSIGTGGVGTEAFF
DNA: TGTGCCAGTAGTATAGGGACAGGGGGCGTTGGGACTGAAGCTTTCTTT

J: TRBJ2-2
size: NA
V: TRBV5-1
D: NA
CDR3: CASSLGFAGAEELFF
DNA: TGCGCCAGCAGCTTGGGATTCGCAGGGGCTGAAGAGCTGTTTTTT

J: TRBJ1-6
size: few
V: TRBV11-3
D: NA
CDR3: CASSFLRGKNSPLHF
DNA: TGTGCCAGCAGCTTCCTCAGGGGTAAAAATTCACCCCTCCACTTT

J: TRBJ1-2
size: NA
V: TRBV7-6
D: NA
CDR3: CASSSLEGWGVYGYTF
DNA: TGTGCCAGCAGTTCCTTGGAGGGATGGGGGGTCTATGGCTACACCTTC

J: TRBJ1-1
size: once
V: TRBV6-8
D: TRBD1
CDR3: CASSSDRGNTEAFF
DNA: TGTGCCAGCAGTTCCGACAGGGGGAACACTGAAGCTTTCTTT